The entry below gives a single TCR beta chain sequence along with its context. V was clipped by 6 bases and J by 6 bases, with 14 bases between them. This CDR3 contains 13 residues. Germline V CDR1 and CDR2: KGHSY, FQNENV. This record comes from a study of Ad26.COV2.S vaccination and SARS-CoV-2 variants. The treatment here: around 19 received Ad26.COV2.S at low or high dose, single or two shots; several received placebo; per-sample allocation not given. The study sampled participants on day 63 after the first vaccine or placebo injection. Using immunoSEQ multiplex PCR, the repertoire was profiled, and TCRdb retains in-frame clones only, with some absent. The table shows about 390,000 clones, with roughly nine tenths occurring only once.

The receptor was isolated from a person between 18 and 60 years old who received the Ad26.COV2.S COVID-19 vaccine or a placebo. The chain employs TRBV16 and TRBJ1-2; tentatively, D is TRBD1 (6 bases). This sample comprised peripheral blood, obtained in a trial of Ad26.COV2.S vaccine versus placebo. CDR3 nucleotide sequence: TGTGCCAGCAGACCTGACAGGTTCAATGGCTACACCTTC. Its translation is CASRPDRFNGYTF.